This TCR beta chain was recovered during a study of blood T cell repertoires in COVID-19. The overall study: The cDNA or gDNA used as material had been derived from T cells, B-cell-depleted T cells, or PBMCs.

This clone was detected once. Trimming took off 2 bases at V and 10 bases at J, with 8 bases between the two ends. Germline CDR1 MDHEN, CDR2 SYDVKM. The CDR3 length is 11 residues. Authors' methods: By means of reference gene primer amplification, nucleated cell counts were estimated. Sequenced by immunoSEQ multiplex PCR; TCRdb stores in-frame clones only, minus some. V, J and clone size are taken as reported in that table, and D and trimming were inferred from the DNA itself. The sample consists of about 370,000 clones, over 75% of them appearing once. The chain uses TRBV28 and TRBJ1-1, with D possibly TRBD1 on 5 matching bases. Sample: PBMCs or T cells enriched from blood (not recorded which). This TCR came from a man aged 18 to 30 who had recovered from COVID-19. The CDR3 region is CASSLQGVAFF. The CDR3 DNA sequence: TGTGCCAGCAGTTTACAGGGTGTAGCTTTCTTT.